The TCR beta chain under discussion was sequenced for a study of T cell clones after liver transplantation (dated by TCRdb to the late 2010s). Background for the entire study: ITN030ST, the source of the samples, was a randomized trial that attempted immunosuppression withdrawal within 2 years of liver transplantation. Donor-reactive T cell clones were identified using TCRbeta sequencing after a pre-transplant mixed lymphocyte reaction and were then followed in post-transplant blood. As an antigen-independent comparator for donor-reactive sequences, third party-reactive TCRbeta sequences were also identified from pre-transplant MLRs. Of the eight recipients, a few were HCV-positive, while the remaining recipients had been transplanted for non-autoimmune, non-viral indications. No induction therapy was given to the subjects, and standard immunosuppression was administered until randomization at 12-24 months post-transplant. Tolerance meant complete immunosuppression withdrawal for at least one year without liver enzymes rising beyond twice the upper limit of normal. Blood samples were collected pre-transplant, then pre-randomization ahead of withdrawal, and finally post-randomization once withdrawal had either been completed or failed. A cohort of 8 liver transplant recipients was studied, of whom 3 were classified as tolerant and 5 as non-tolerant.

Unstimulated PBMCs, after thawing, were stained for CD3, CD4 and CD8 and then FACS-sorted into CD3+CD4+ and CD3+CD8+ populations. All 8 studied subjects were randomized to immunosuppression withdrawal. The Qiagen DNeasy Blood and Tissue Kit was used to isolate genomic DNA. The investigation overall reported the following: Without allograft tissue specimens, donor-reactive T cells may have migrated into the graft rather than being deleted. The conclusions were preliminary, being limited by small, heterogeneous patient numbers and by non-standardized post-transplant time points. Donor-reactive sequences decreased more than third party-reactive sequences, which suggests partial antigen-specific deletion that was not related to withdrawal success. Low numbers of available donor cells limited the measurable donor-reactive repertoire in a couple of subjects. Once repertoire turnover was taken into account, donor-reactive detection showed a significant reduction for CD4 in 7 of 8 subjects and for CD8 in 8 of 8. In most of the 8 subjects, circulating donor-reactive CD4 TCRbeta sequences decreased significantly after transplant, regardless of tolerance or HCV status.

Trimming costs V 6 bases and J 4 bases, and their ends lie 16 bases apart. The CDR3 has 14 amino acids, counting the end cysteine and phenylalanine. Only the CDR3 DNA stays, 42 bases, in frame from base 1. From the germline V gene, CDR1 is SGHRS and CDR2 is YFSETQ. Frozen genomic DNA underwent high-throughput TCRbeta CDR3 sequencing by immunoSEQ, including PCR amplification, mapping, bias correction and internal controls. The authors' analysis ran thus. Productive rearrangements were kept, and unique TCRbeta sequences were defined by CDR3 nucleotide sequence plus V and J gene. For a sequence to be called donor-reactive, it needed a frequency of at least 0.01% and at least 5-fold expansion in CFSE-low cells compared with unstimulated pre-transplant cells. Minimum frequency thresholds were set for each subject based on the unstimulated sample with the lowest template count, ensuring at least 90% detection power. Repertoire turnover was measured by Jensen-Shannon divergence between the top 1000 TCRbeta sequences post- and pre-transplant. Changes in detection of donor-reactive sequences were assessed with two-sided Fisher's exact tests. TCRdb carries this immuneACCESS record with in-frame sequences only. Its versions omit some clonotypes, under half of them owing to an unresolved V gene in the studies checked, with the rest unexplained. V, J and clone size were drawn from that table, and D and trimming were deduced from the DNA. The sample records about 75,000 clones, 80% to 85% of which are singletons. The biggest ten clones account for 2% to 2.5% of the sample.

Notes on this clone: The clone's antigen remains unknown. No base-level quality is on record; no much larger clone is a single base apart.

The sequence was obtained from a human patient who received a liver transplant. After a transplant, not all T cells may be the patient's own; some may come from the graft donor. The receptor chain draws on TRBV5-1 and TRBJ1-2; a confident D gene designation cannot be given. This sample comprised CD4+ T cells from blood, obtained about 50 months after liver transplant. CDR3 region: CASTPRAEGYGYTF. The DNA reads TGCGCCAGCACACCGCGGGCAGAAGGCTATGGCTACACCTTC.